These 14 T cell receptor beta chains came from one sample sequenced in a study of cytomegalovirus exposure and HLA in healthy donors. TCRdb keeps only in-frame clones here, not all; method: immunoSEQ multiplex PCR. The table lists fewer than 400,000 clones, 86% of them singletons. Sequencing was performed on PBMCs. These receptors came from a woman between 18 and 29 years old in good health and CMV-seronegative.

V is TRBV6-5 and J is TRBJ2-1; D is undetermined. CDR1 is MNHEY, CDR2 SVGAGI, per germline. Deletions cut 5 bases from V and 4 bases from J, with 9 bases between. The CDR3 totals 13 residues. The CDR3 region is CASSPEPYNEQFF. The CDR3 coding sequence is TGTGCCAGCAGTCCCGAGCCTTACAATGAGCAGTTCTTC.

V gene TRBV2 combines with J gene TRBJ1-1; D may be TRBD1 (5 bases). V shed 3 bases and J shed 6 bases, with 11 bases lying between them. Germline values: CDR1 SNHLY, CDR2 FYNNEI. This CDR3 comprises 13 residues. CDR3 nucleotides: TGTGCCAGCAGTGACAACGGGGGTTCTGAAGCTTTCTTT. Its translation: CASSDNGGSEAFF.

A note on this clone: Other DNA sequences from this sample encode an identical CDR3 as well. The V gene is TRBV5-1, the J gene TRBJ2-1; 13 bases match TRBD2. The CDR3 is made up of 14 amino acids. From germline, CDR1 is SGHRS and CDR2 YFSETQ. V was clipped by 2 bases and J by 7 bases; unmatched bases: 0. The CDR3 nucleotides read TGCGCCAGCAGCTTACTAGCGGGAGGGAATGAGCAGTTCTTC. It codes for CASSLLAGGNEQFF.

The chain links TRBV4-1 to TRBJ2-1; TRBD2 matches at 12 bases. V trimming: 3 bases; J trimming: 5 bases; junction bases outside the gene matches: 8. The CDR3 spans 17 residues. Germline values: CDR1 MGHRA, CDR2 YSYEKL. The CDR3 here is CASSHEAGLAGHNEQFF. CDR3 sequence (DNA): TGCGCCAGCAGCCACGAAGCGGGACTAGCGGGCCACAATGAGCAGTTCTTC.

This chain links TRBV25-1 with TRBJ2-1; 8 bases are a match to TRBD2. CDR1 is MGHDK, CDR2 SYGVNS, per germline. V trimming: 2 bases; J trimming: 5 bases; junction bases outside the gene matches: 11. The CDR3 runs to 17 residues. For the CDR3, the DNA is TGTGCCAGCAGTGAAGGGGGGGGCGGGAGGAGGAACAATGAGCAGTTCTTC. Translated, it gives CASSEGGGGRRNNEQFF.

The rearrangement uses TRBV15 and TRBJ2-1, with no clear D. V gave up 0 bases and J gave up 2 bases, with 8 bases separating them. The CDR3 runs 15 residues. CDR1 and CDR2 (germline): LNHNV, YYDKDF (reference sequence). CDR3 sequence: CATSRDPGTYNEQFF. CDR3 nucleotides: TGTGCCACCAGCAGAGATCCAGGAACCTACAATGAGCAGTTCTTC.

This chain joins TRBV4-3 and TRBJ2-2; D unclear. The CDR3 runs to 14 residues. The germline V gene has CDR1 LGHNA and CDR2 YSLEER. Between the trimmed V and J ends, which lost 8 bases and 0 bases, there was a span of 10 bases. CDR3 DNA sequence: TGCGCCAGCGGTAGAGAGCCGAACACCGGGGAGCTGTTTTTT. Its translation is CASGREPNTGELFF.

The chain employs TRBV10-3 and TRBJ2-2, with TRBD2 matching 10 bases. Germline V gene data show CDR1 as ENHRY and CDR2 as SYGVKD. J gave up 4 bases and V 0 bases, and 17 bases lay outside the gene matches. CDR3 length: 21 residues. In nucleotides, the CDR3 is TGTGCCATCAGTGAGTCGATGGCTGTGCTAGCGGGAGCCGCATCCACCGGGGAGCTGTTTTTT. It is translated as CAISESMAVLAGAASTGELFF.

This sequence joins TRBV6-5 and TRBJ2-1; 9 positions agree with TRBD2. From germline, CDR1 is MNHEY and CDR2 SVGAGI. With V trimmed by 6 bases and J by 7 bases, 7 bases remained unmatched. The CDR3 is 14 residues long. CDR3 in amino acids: CASRIAGGGNEQFF. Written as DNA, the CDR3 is TGTGCCAGCAGGATTGCGGGAGGGGGGAATGAGCAGTTCTTC.

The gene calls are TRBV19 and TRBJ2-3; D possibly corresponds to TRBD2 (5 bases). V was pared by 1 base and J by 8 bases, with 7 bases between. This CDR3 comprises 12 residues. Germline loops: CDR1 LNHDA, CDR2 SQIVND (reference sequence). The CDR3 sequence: CASSIVGSTQYF. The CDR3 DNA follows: TGTGCCAGTAGTATAGTGGGGAGTACGCAGTATTTT.

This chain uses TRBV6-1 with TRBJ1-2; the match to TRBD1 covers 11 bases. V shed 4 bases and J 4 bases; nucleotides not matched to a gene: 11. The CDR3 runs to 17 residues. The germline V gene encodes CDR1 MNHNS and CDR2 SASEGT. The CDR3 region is CASSVDRGRSHSYGYTF. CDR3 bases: TGTGCCAGCAGTGTGGACAGGGGGCGAAGTCATAGCTATGGCTACACCTTC.

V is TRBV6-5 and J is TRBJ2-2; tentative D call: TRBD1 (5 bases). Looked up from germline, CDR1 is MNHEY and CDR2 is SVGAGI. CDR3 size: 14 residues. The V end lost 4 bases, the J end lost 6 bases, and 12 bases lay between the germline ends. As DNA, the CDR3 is TGTGCCAGCAGTTTCAGGGCAGAGGCCGGGGAGCTGTTTTTT. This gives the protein CASSFRAEAGELFF.

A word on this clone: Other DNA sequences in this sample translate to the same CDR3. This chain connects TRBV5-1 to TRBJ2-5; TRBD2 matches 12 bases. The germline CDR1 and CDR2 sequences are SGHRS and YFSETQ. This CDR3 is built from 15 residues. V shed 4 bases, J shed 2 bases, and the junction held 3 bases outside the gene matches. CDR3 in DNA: TGCGCCAGCAGCAACGGACTAGCGGGGCAAGAGACCCAGTACTTC. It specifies CASSNGLAGQETQYF.

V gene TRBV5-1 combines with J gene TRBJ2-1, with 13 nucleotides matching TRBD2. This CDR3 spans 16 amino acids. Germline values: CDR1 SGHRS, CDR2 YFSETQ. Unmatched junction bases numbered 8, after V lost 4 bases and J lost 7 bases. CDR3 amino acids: CASSQNGLAGVNEQFF. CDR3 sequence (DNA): TGCGCCAGCAGCCAAAACGGACTAGCGGGAGTGAATGAGCAGTTCTTC.